This entry lists 13 T cell receptor beta chains sequenced from one sample in a study of blood T cell repertoires in COVID-19. The repertoire was sequenced with immunoSEQ multiplex PCR; TCRdb's copy has only in-frame clones and lacks some. The repertoire holds 120,000 or so clones, with just under 80% as singletons. Source material: peripheral blood. The origin of the receptors is a human donor in a cohort sampled during active COVID-19.

CDR3 in amino acids: CAWSRGMNTEAFF. DNA of the CDR3: TGTGCCTGGAGCAGGGGTATGAACACTGAAGCTTTCTTT. The chain is built from TRBV30 and TRBJ1-1; tentatively, D is TRBD1 (6 bases). Deletions cut 3 bases from V and 0 bases from J, with 8 bases between. Germline V lookup: CDR1 GTSNPN, CDR2 SVGIG (reference sequence). This CDR3 has 13 residues.

This clone turned up a few times. The V call is TRBV12-3 or TRBV12-4, the J call TRBJ1-1; D is ambiguous. This CDR3 is built from 12 residues. V lost 2 bases, J lost 4 bases, and 5 bases lay in between. CDR3 DNA: TGTGCCAGCAGTTTATCAGGCACTGAAGCTTTCTTT. Translation: CASSLSGTEAFF.

Comments on this clone: Other DNA variants within this sample encode the same CDR3. CDR3 region: CASSYGTSGQETQYF. The CDR3 DNA follows: TGTGCCAGCAGTTATGGCACTAGCGGTCAAGAGACCCAGTACTTC. V gene TRBV6-2 or TRBV6-3 combines with J gene TRBJ2-5; 8 positions agree with TRBD2. Germline V gene sequence: CDR1 MNHEY, CDR2 SVGEGT. V trimming: 3 bases; J trimming: 2 bases; junction bases outside the gene matches: 5. The CDR3 runs 15 residues.

The V call is TRBV3-1 (or the pseudogene TRBV3-2), the J call TRBJ2-3, with 7 bases fitting TRBD1. The CDR3 has 17 amino acids. Unmatched junction bases numbered 9, after V lost 3 bases and J lost 0 bases. Germline V gene sequence: CDR1 LGHDT, CDR2 YNNKEL (reference sequence). This CDR3 reads CASSQRVPGQSTDTQYF. The DNA for the CDR3 is TGTGCCAGCAGCCAGAGAGTCCCGGGACAGAGCACAGATACGCAGTATTTT.

Of note for this clone: An end of the junction differs from the germline gene, which may be a read error. The CDR3 is CASSPEGGRGDTQYF. The CDR3 coding sequence is TGTGCTAGCAGCCCCGAGGGAGGGCGGGGAGATACGCAGTATTTT. This chain uses TRBV7-7 with TRBJ2-3, with 7 nucleotides matching TRBD2. This CDR3 has 15 amino acids. Germline-derived CDR1 and CDR2 are SSHAT and FNYEAQ (reference sequence).

The chain uses TRBV4-1 and TRBJ2-7; 8 positions agree with TRBD2. CDR1 and CDR2 from the germline V gene are MGHRA and YSYEKL. V lost 3 bases to trimming and J lost 0 bases; unmatched junction nucleotides: 7. This CDR3 region has 16 residues. The CDR3 loop is CASSQNPSGYSYEQYF. CDR3 nucleotides: TGCGCCAGCAGCCAGAACCCTAGCGGGTACTCCTACGAGCAGTACTTC.

The chain carries TRBV3-1 (or the pseudogene TRBV3-2) and TRBJ2-1, with 9 bases lining up with TRBD1. The CDR3 covers 19 residues. Germline V lookup: CDR1 LGHDT, CDR2 YNNKEL (reference sequence). Trimming at V came to 0 bases and at J to 3 bases, leaving 12 bases not matched to a gene. The CDR3 DNA sequence: TGTGCCAGCAGCCAAGATCTAGGTGGGACAGGGTGGAACTACAATGAGCAGTTCTTC. Its translation: CASSQDLGGTGWNYNEQFF.

This clone was found many times. V is TRBV18 and J is TRBJ2-3; 9 bases line up with TRBD2. V shed 4 bases and J 1 base; nucleotides not matched to a gene: 6. The CDR3 covers 16 residues. The germline V gene encodes CDR1 KGHSH and CDR2 LQKENI. CDR3 in amino acids: CASSRSSSGGTDTQYF. Here the CDR3 DNA reads TGTGCCAGCTCACGCTCATCTAGCGGGGGCACAGATACGCAGTATTTT.

The chain has TRBV18 and TRBJ1-1; a weak D match, TRBD1 (6 bases). CDR3 size: 14 residues. The V gene lost 9 bases and the J gene lost 0 bases, with 14 bases spanning the gap. Germline CDR1 and CDR2: KGHSH and LQKENI. The DNA for the CDR3 is TGTGCCAGTGATGCCGGGACAATGAACACTGAAGCTTTCTTT. Translation gives CASDAGTMNTEAFF.

This chain uses TRBV5-3 with TRBJ1-6; D is perhaps TRBD1 (5 bases). TRBV5-3 is an open reading frame whose function is uncertain. This CDR3 contains 13 residues. Trimming shortened V by 3 bases and J by 11 bases, and 12 bases separated the two germline ends. The CDR3 here is CARSSRGSPPLHF. The CDR3 DNA follows: TGTGCCAGAAGCTCGCGGGGGTCTCCACCCCTCCACTTT.

The V and J genes are TRBV30 and TRBJ2-2, with D perhaps TRBD1 (5 bases). The germline CDR1 and CDR2 sequences are GTSNPN and SVGIG (reference sequence). V lost 4 bases and J lost 0, with 12 bases in between. The CDR3 consists of 15 residues. This chain's CDR3 is CAWTDSPTNTGELFF. The CDR3 DNA reads TGTGCCTGGACTGACAGCCCAACGAACACCGGGGAGCTGTTTTTT.

The J gene is TRBJ2-7, the V gene TRBV5-4; the D gene is possibly TRBD1 (6 bases). Germline loops: CDR1 SGHNT, CDR2 YYREEE (reference sequence). This CDR3 spans 12 amino acids. The V gene lost 4 bases and the J gene lost 2 bases, with 7 bases spanning the gap. The DNA for the CDR3 is TGTGCCAGCAGCGGGGACACCTACGAGCAGTACTTC. Its translation is CASSGDTYEQYF.

The V call is TRBV9, the J call TRBJ1-1; D is perhaps TRBD1 (5 bases). The CDR3 contains 14 residues. The V and J ends lost 0 bases and 4 bases respectively, with 10 bases between them. CDR1 and CDR2 (germline): SGDLS, YYNGEE. CDR3 sequence reads: CASSVGDRVTEAFF. Here the CDR3 DNA reads TGTGCCAGCAGCGTAGGTGACAGAGTCACTGAAGCTTTCTTT. Looking up the rest from reference TRBV9 and TRBJ1-1 gives the full variable domain: DSGVTQTPKHLITATGQRVTLRCSPRSGDLSVYWYQQSLDQGLQFLIQYYNGEERAKGNILERFSAQQFPDLHSELNLSSLELGDSALYFCASSVGDRVTEAFFGQGTRLTVV.